The next 10 T cell receptor beta chains were all read from a single sample in a study of post-analysis software for immune sequencing data. The antigens these receptors bind are not known. Study findings and constraints: Controls had lower frequencies than patients of four or five TRBV segments, which included TRBV5-6, TRBV5-1 and TRBV20-1.

Unique molecular identifiers had been added to the TCR beta cDNA libraries. TCRdb independently ran MiXCR on the PCR reads; one entry per CDR3 protein. The profile shows about 260,000 distinct CDR3 sequences, 36% of them singletons. Input material: blood. These receptors originate from a girl under 18 with multiple sclerosis.

The V call is TRBV20-1, the J call TRBJ2-1; 7 nucleotides agree with TRBD2. Germline-derived CDR1 and CDR2 are DFQATT and SNEGSKA (reference sequence). This CDR3 is built from 18 residues. The junction had 17 bases not matched to a gene; V was cut back by 6 bases and J by 0 bases. The DNA of the CDR3 is TGCAGTGCGAAACAAGGACTAGTCGGGCGGAGCTCCTACAATGAGCAGTTCTTC. Translated: CSAKQGLVGRSSYNEQFF.

This clonotype was seen at least ten times. The rearrangement joins TRBV12-3 or TRBV12-4 to TRBJ2-1; 10 bases are a match to TRBD2. V was clipped by 7 bases and J by 4 bases; unmatched bases: 22. The CDR3 covers 20 residues. The CDR3, as DNA: TGTGCCAGCACCCGCCGGGGTACAACCCTGCGGACTAGCGGTTACAATGAGCAGTTCTTC. As protein: CASTRRGTTLRTSGYNEQFF.

This clonotype came up a few times. The J gene is TRBJ1-5, the V gene TRBV7-2; TRBD1 matches 7 bases. The germline gives CDR1 SGHTA, CDR2 FQGNSA. V lost 5 bases, J lost 7 bases, and 8 bases stayed unmatched. The CDR3 is 14 amino acids. The CDR3 nucleotides read TGTGCCAGCAGCCCTGACGGAGGGGGCCAGCCCCAGCATTTT. Amino acid sequence: CASSPDGGGQPQHF.

This chain joins TRBV27 and TRBJ2-4; 9 nucleotides agree with TRBD2. With 7 bases clipped from V and 13 bases from J, the junction kept 11 bases outside the gene matches. Germline V gene data show CDR1 as MNHEY and CDR2 as SMNVEV (reference sequence). There are 13 residues in the CDR3. The CDR3 protein is CASTGLATNEQYF. CDR3 bases: TGTGCCAGCACGGGACTAGCCACAAATGAGCAGTACTTC.

This clonotype was observed a single time. A much bigger clone sits one base away, suggesting this may be a read error. CDR3 loop: CASAWGADEKLYF. As DNA, the CDR3 is TGTGCCAGCGCCTGGGGGGCGGATGAAAAACTGTATTTT. The chain employs TRBV9 and TRBJ2-3; D is perhaps TRBD1 or TRBD2 (6 bases each). Trimming stripped 7 bases from V and 14 bases from J, with 23 bases between. Germline V gene data show CDR1 as SGDLS and CDR2 as YYNGEE. The CDR3 loop spans 13 amino acids.

The CDR3 nucleotides are TGTGCCAGCAGCCAGAGACAGGTTAGCGGTCAGCCCCAGCATTTT. This encodes CASSQRQVSGQPQHF. V usage is TRBV4-2 and J usage is TRBJ1-5, with a weak D call TRBD1 (6 bases). The V gene lost 3 bases and the J gene lost 6 bases, with 15 bases spanning the gap. This CDR3 has 15 residues. Germline assignment: CDR1 LGHNA and CDR2 YNFKEQ.

This clonotype was picked up many times. V and J are TRBV10-3 and TRBJ2-5, with 8 positions matching TRBD2. Unmatched junction bases numbered 6, after V lost 4 bases and J lost 5 bases. CDR1 is ENHRY and CDR2 is SYGVKD in the germline V gene. CDR3 length: 14 residues. CDR3 sequence: CAISAGGGTETQYF. The DNA for the CDR3 is TGTGCCATCAGTGCGGGGGGGGGAACGGAGACCCAGTACTTC.

This clonotype was counted at least ten times. This chain connects TRBV6-1 to TRBJ2-5, with 11 nucleotides matching TRBD2. The length of the CDR3 is 15 residues. Unmatched junction bases numbered 2, after V lost 4 bases and J lost 1 base. Germline lookup yields CDR1 MNHNS and CDR2 SASEGT. The CDR3, as DNA: TGTGCCAGCAGTGGACTAGCGGGAACCCAAGAGACCCAGTACTTC. Amino acid sequence: CASSGLAGTQETQYF.

This clonotype has more than one count but fewer than ten. The chain couples TRBV11-2 to TRBJ2-7; D might be TRBD1 (6 bases). There are 16 residues in the CDR3. Deletions cut 6 bases from V and 7 bases from J, with 25 bases between. Per the germline V gene, CDR1 is SGHAT and CDR2 is FQNNGV. The CDR3 protein is CASSSQPRQVGNEQYF. The CDR3 coding sequence is TGTGCCAGCAGTTCTCAACCCAGACAGGTGGGCAATGAGCAGTACTTC.

Worth noting for this clonotype: This sequence may be a read error, since a much larger clone differs from it by one base. The V gene is TRBV4-2, the J gene TRBJ2-2, with D perhaps TRBD2 (5 bases). CDR3 length equals 15 residues. V was shortened by 0 bases and J by 6 bases, with 11 bases between the two germline ends. Germline V CDR1 and CDR2: LGHNA, YNFKEQ. CDR3 in DNA: TGTGCCAGCAGCCAAGATGAGGGTTACGCCGGGGAGCTGTTTTTT. Its protein is CASSQDEGYAGELFF.